Listed below are T cell receptor beta chains from one sample, sequenced in a study of blood T cell repertoires in COVID-19. Here immunoSEQ multiplex PCR was the method, and the copy in TCRdb shows in-frame clones only, minus some. Of 330,000 or so clones in the sample, around 87% were seen once. Sequenced: PBMCs or T cells enriched from blood (not recorded which). The source of these receptors is a man aged 40-50 years in a cohort exposed to, infected with or recovered from COVID-19 (not recorded which). Both conserved end residues are part of each CDR3. A D gene is named only where the DNA matches it firmly. Clone size appears in some rows only: once, few, many, or a class for an expanded clone.

clone_size,d_call,j_call,v_call,cdr3_aa,cdr3_nt
-,TRBD2,TRBJ2-1,TRBV5-1,CASSLGLAGAYNEQFF,TGCGCCAGCAGCTTGGGACTAGCGGGGGCCTACAATGAGCAGTTCTTC
-,TRBD1,TRBJ2-2,TRBV27,CASSSLQGAKTGELFF,TGTGCCAGCAGTTCCCTCCAGGGGGCGAAGACCGGGGAGCTGTTTTTT
-,-,TRBJ2-3,TRBV27,CASSLFGRYTQYF,TGTGCCAGCAGTTTGTTCGGGAGATATACGCAGTATTTT
-,-,TRBJ1-5,TRBV2,CASGSTVNQPQHF,TGTGCCAGCGGTTCAACAGTTAATCAGCCCCAGCATTTT
-,-,TRBJ1-6,TRBV10-3,CAISDYRDNSPLHF,TGTGCCATCAGTGACTACAGGGACAATTCACCCCTCCACTTT
once,TRBD1,TRBJ1-1,TRBV28,CASSLDRAGGRKAFF,TGTGCCAGCAGCCTAGATAGGGCAGGGGGTAGGAAAGCTTTCTTT
-,-,TRBJ1-1,TRBV19,CASSIGRTTNTEAFF,TGTGCCAGTAGTATCGGCAGGACTACGAACACTGAAGCTTTCTTT
-,-,TRBJ1-4,TRBV30,CAWNRPNEKLFF,TGTGCCTGGAACAGGCCTAATGAAAAACTGTTTTTT
-,-,TRBJ2-2,TRBV7-9,CASSLLVSGNTGELFF,TGTGCCAGCAGCTTATTGGTTAGCGGGAACACCGGGGAGCTGTTTTTT
-,-,TRBJ1-1,TRBV19,CASTLGSHDTEAFF,TGTGCCAGTACGTTGGGGAGCCACGACACTGAAGCTTTCTTT
-,-,TRBJ1-1,TRBV3-1/TRBV3-2,CASSQGDTFMAFF,TGTGCCAGCAGCCAAGGGGACACCTTTATGGCTTTCTTT
-,TRBD2,TRBJ2-7,TRBV6-5,CASSSQGLAEYEQYF,TGTGCCAGCAGTTCTCAGGGACTAGCGGAGTACGAGCAGTACTTC
-,-,TRBJ1-2,TRBV7-9,CASSLEWTPLNYGYTF,TGTGCCAGCAGCTTAGAGTGGACACCTCTTAACTATGGCTACACCTTC
-,TRBD1,TRBJ1-2,TRBV2,CASSPDRGRDGYTF,TGTGCCAGCAGCCCGGACAGGGGGCGGGATGGCTACACCTTC
-,TRBD2,TRBJ2-7,TRBV6-4,CASSSLAGGYEQYF,TGTGCCAGCAGTTCCTTAGCGGGAGGCTACGAGCAGTACTTC
-,-,TRBJ1-6,TRBV12-3/TRBV12-4,CASTPGGSPLHF,TGTGCCAGCACGCCAGGAGGATCACCCCTCCACTTT
-,TRBD1,TRBJ2-7,TRBV5-1,CASSLDGQGAYEQYF,TGCGCCAGCAGCTTGGACGGACAGGGCGCCTACGAGCAGTACTTC
-,-,TRBJ1-2,TRBV5-4,CASSLEQRGYTF,TGTGCCAGCAGCTTGGAGCAGAGGGGCTACACCTTC
-,TRBD1,TRBJ1-1,TRBV10-3,CAIRQGIITEAFF,TGTGCCATTAGACAGGGGATCATCACTGAAGCTTTCTTT
once,TRBD1,TRBJ2-1,TRBV3-1/TRBV3-2,CASSLGTAFYNEQFF,TGTGCCAGCAGCCTGGGGACAGCATTTTACAATGAGCAGTTCTTC
-,TRBD2,TRBJ2-2,TRBV3-1/TRBV3-2,CASTGTSGSHTGELFF,TGTGCCAGCACCGGGACTAGCGGGAGTCATACCGGGGAGCTGTTTTTT
-,TRBD1,TRBJ2-1,TRBV18,CASSKDRDNEQFF,TGTGCCAGCTCAAAGGACAGGGACAATGAGCAGTTCTTC
few,-,TRBJ1-6,TRBV7-2,CASSSTYREGSPLHF,TGTGCCAGCAGCTCTACCTATCGGGAGGGTTCACCCCTCCACTTT
-,-,TRBJ2-3,TRBV6-1,CASSDVNTDTQYF,TGTGCCAGCAGTGATGTAAACACAGATACGCAGTATTTT
-,TRBD1,TRBJ2-7,TRBV18,CASSPGTGSYEQYF,TGTGCCAGCTCACCTGGGACAGGGAGCTACGAGCAGTACTTC
-,TRBD1,TRBJ1-1,TRBV14,CASSPSLTGEAFF,TGTGCCAGCAGCCCTAGTTTGACAGGGGAAGCTTTCTTT
-,TRBD1,TRBJ1-3,TRBV5-1,CASSLGQEGGNTIYF,TGCGCCAGCAGCCTCGGACAGGAGGGCGGAAACACCATATATTTT
-,TRBD2,TRBJ2-1,TRBV5-8,CASSWGGLYNEQFF,TGTGCCAGCAGCTGGGGGGGACTCTACAATGAGCAGTTCTTC
-,-,TRBJ2-1,TRBV7-6,CASSLGGPDEQFF,TGTGCCAGCAGCTTAGGGGGCCCCGATGAGCAGTTCTTC
-,TRBD1,TRBJ1-2,TRBV6-4,CASSATRDSNYGYTF,TGTGCCAGCAGCGCTACCCGGGACAGCAACTATGGCTACACCTTC
-,-,TRBJ2-3,TRBV29-1,CSVEGGQGPTDTQYF,TGCAGCGTTGAAGGGGGGCAGGGCCCCACAGATACGCAGTATTTT
-,TRBD1,TRBJ1-2,TRBV6-5,CASSLSGQGRGYTF,TGTGCCAGCAGTCTCTCCGGACAGGGCCGTGGCTACACCTTC
-,-,TRBJ2-2,TRBV5-6,CASSPEGGLADTGELFF,TGTGCCAGCAGCCCCGAGGGGGGGCTGGCGGACACCGGGGAGCTGTTTTTT
-,TRBD1,TRBJ2-1,TRBV30,CAWSTGGHNEQFF,TGTGCCTGGAGCACAGGGGGACACAATGAGCAGTTCTTC
-,-,TRBJ1-6,TRBV7-9,CASSLISVNSPLHF,TGTGCCAGCAGCTTAATCTCCGTGAATTCACCCCTCCACTTT
-,-,TRBJ1-1,TRBV25-1,CASSGTSNTEAFF,TGTGCCAGCAGTGGGACATCTAACACTGAAGCTTTCTTT
-,-,TRBJ1-2,TRBV15,CATSRDRNYGYTF,TGTGCCACCAGCAGAGACAGGAACTATGGCTACACCTTC
-,-,TRBJ2-1,TRBV11-3,CASSLDMSGNEQFF,TGTGCCAGCAGCTTAGATATGAGCGGCAATGAGCAGTTCTTC
-,TRBD2,TRBJ2-1,TRBV19,CASRRGGLAGYNEQFF,TGTGCCAGTCGACGGGGGGGACTAGCGGGTTACAATGAGCAGTTCTTC
-,TRBD2,TRBJ2-5,TRBV7-9,CASSLVGLAGGETQYF,TGTGCCAGCAGCTTAGTCGGACTAGCGGGCGGGGAGACCCAGTACTTC
-,-,TRBJ2-1,TRBV5-1,CASSPLRSSYNEQFF,TGCGCCAGCAGCCCCTTGAGGTCGTCCTACAATGAGCAGTTCTTC
-,TRBD1,TRBJ2-3,TRBV10-3,CAITRTGSSSDTQYF,TGTGCCATCACCAGGACAGGGTCCTCCTCGGATACGCAGTATTTT
-,TRBD2,TRBJ2-2,TRBV5-4,CASSLGTSGNTGELFF,TGTGCCAGCAGCTTGGGGACTAGCGGTAATACCGGGGAGCTGTTTTTT
many,TRBD1,TRBJ2-1,TRBV27,CASSWGTGKYNEQFF,TGTGCCAGCAGTTGGGGGACAGGGAAATACAATGAGCAGTTCTTC
-,TRBD1,TRBJ1-1,TRBV7-9,CASSPQGGPTEAFF,TGTGCCAGCAGCCCTCAGGGGGGCCCGACTGAAGCTTTCTTT
-,TRBD2,TRBJ2-2,TRBV3-1/TRBV3-2,CASSPLAGVPNTGELFF,TGTGCCAGCAGCCCACTAGCGGGAGTGCCAAACACCGGGGAGCTGTTTTTT
-,-,TRBJ2-7,TRBV3-1/TRBV3-2,CASSQDRGRTYEQYF,TGTGCCAGCAGCCAAGATAGGGGGAGAACCTACGAGCAGTACTTC
-,TRBD1,TRBJ1-3,TRBV28,CASSSSGTGLGNTIYF,TGTGCCAGCAGTTCATCCGGGACAGGGCTAGGAAACACCATATATTTT
-,-,TRBJ2-7,TRBV6-1,CASSVTGRTRYEQYF,TGTGCCAGCAGTGTCACCGGGAGAACTCGCTACGAGCAGTACTTC
-,TRBD2,TRBJ2-1,TRBV11-3,CASSLRGGTYNEQFF,TGTGCCAGCAGCTTACGGGGGGGGACCTACAATGAGCAGTTCTTC
-,TRBD2,TRBJ2-3,TRBV5-4,CASSLTSGVDTQYF,TGTGCCAGCAGCCTGACTAGCGGGGTAGATACGCAGTATTTT
-,TRBD1,TRBJ1-2,TRBV19,CATQRRRGPGYGYTF,TGTGCCACTCAACGCCGTAGGGGGCCGGGCTATGGCTACACCTTC
-,TRBD1,TRBJ1-3,TRBV5-1,CASSDQGQGGGNTIYF,TGCGCCAGCAGCGACCAAGGACAGGGGGGAGGAAACACCATATATTTT
-,-,TRBJ1-4,TRBV6-5,CASSHPWGSEKLFF,TGTGCCAGCAGTCACCCTTGGGGCTCGGAAAAACTGTTTTTT
-,-,TRBJ1-1,TRBV7-3,CASSDRLNTEAFF,TGTGCCAGCAGCGACAGATTGAACACTGAAGCTTTCTTT
-,TRBD2,TRBJ2-2,TRBV27,CASSLTGLAGDTGELFF,TGTGCCAGCAGTTTAACCGGACTAGCGGGAGACACCGGGGAGCTGTTTTTT
-,TRBD1,TRBJ2-3,TRBV6-5,CASSTPQGGDTQYF,TGTGCCAGCAGTACCCCACAGGGGGGAGATACGCAGTATTTT
-,-,TRBJ1-1,TRBV19,CASSPLVNTEAFF,TGTGCCAGTAGTCCCCTTGTGAACACTGAAGCTTTCTTT
-,TRBD1,TRBJ2-7,TRBV12-3/TRBV12-4,CASSKGAPYEQYF,TGTGCCAGCAGTAAGGGGGCGCCCTACGAGCAGTACTTC
-,TRBD1,TRBJ2-3,TRBV3-1/TRBV3-2,CASSRRTGWADTQYF,TGTGCCAGCAGCCGGAGGACAGGGTGGGCAGATACGCAGTATTTT